Listed here are 30 T cell receptor beta chains from one sample, sequenced in a study of CD8+ T cells in alopecia areata. Noted treatment: oral pan-JAK inhibitor, 5-10 mg twice daily. The sequencing template was cDNA reverse transcribed from extracted RNA. TCRdb's copy holds only in-frame clones and misses some; the assay was immunoSEQ multiplex PCR. The profile shows some 210,000 clones, over 60% of them singletons. This specimen consisted of CD4+ T cells sorted from blood, obtained around week 44, from a patient treated with tofacitinib. The receptors originated from a human donor with alopecia areata.

The genes are TRBV30 and TRBJ1-1, with D unresolved. The CDR3 extends over 13 amino acids. Trimming removed 0 bases from V and 3 bases from J, with 8 bases in between. Germline values: CDR1 GTSNPN, CDR2 SVGIG (reference sequence). CDR3 sequence reads: CAWSVFGYTEAFF. The CDR3 DNA sequence: TGTGCCTGGAGTGTTTTCGGATACACTGAAGCTTTCTTT.

This clone was observed a handful of times. The genes are TRBV27 and TRBJ1-1; D is uncertain. CDR1 and CDR2 from the germline V gene are MNHEY and SMNVEV (reference sequence). The CDR3 has 13 residues. Trimming cost V 5 bases and J 0 bases, with 7 bases left between them. Here the CDR3 DNA reads TGTGCCAGCAGTGCATCAGTGAACACTGAAGCTTTCTTT. Protein product: CASSASVNTEAFF.

This clone showed up just a few times. V usage is TRBV29-1 and J usage is TRBJ1-1, with D unresolved. Deletions cut 3 bases from V and 1 base from J, with 6 bases between. Germline CDR1 and CDR2: SQVTM and ANQGSEA. The length of the CDR3 is 12 residues. CDR3 sequence (DNA): TGCAGCGTTGATCGATCGAACACTGAAGCTTTCTTT. Translating gives CSVDRSNTEAFF.

V and J are TRBV9 and TRBJ2-3, with D unclear. V shed 4 bases and J shed 0 bases, with 3 bases lying between them. Germline V gives CDR1 SGDLS, CDR2 YYNGEE. The CDR3 extends over 12 amino acids. CDR3 DNA: TGTGCCAGCAGCTATAGCACAGATACGCAGTATTTT. Protein product: CASSYSTDTQYF.

V and J are TRBV6-5 and TRBJ1-6; the D is unclear. The V gene's germline CDR1 is MNHEY and CDR2 SVGAGI. This CDR3 has 16 residues. V lost 0 bases and J lost 6, with 12 bases in between. In DNA, the CDR3 is TGTGCCAGCAGTTACTCGAACGGACTCGGTAATTCACCCCTCCACTTT. Translation gives CASSYSNGLGNSPLHF.

The chain recombines TRBV29-1 with TRBJ1-1; a possible D gene is TRBD1 (6 bases). The length of the CDR3 is 13 residues. Germline-derived CDR1 and CDR2 are SQVTM and ANQGSEA. Trimming pared 7 bases from V and 5 bases from J, leaving 17 bases between. The CDR3 here is CSATTGPTTEAFF. The DNA of the CDR3 is TGCAGCGCAACGACAGGCCCGACAACTGAAGCTTTCTTT.

This clone was detected a few times. The V gene is TRBV6-6, the J gene TRBJ1-2; D is unresolved. CDR1 is MNHNY and CDR2 is SVGAGI in the germline V gene (reference sequence). Trimming cost V 10 bases and J 5 bases, with 14 bases left between them. The CDR3 has 12 amino acids. CDR3 DNA: TGTGCCACTCAGTCTACAGCGTATGGCTACACCTTC. As protein: CATQSTAYGYTF.

This sequence joins TRBV29-1 and TRBJ1-2; 9 nucleotides align to TRBD1. Germline V gene data show CDR1 as SQVTM and CDR2 as ANQGSEA. CDR3 size: 14 residues. J gave up 2 bases and V 5 bases, and 6 bases lay outside the gene matches. The CDR3 loop reads CSVWGGTGNYGYTF. The CDR3 DNA sequence: TGCAGCGTTTGGGGGGGGACAGGGAACTATGGCTACACCTTC.

The chain is built from TRBV5-6 and TRBJ1-1; D is possibly TRBD1 (5 bases). CDR1 and CDR2 (germline): SGHDT, YYEEEE. This CDR3 comprises 15 residues. Trimming removed 4 bases from V and 2 bases from J, with 15 bases in between. CDR3 nucleotides: TGTGCCAGCAGCGTGATGGGGACTCCCAACACTGAAGCTTTCTTT. Its protein product is CASSVMGTPNTEAFF. Using reference TRBV5-6 and TRBJ1-1 for the parts outside the CDR3, the full variable domain is DAGVTQSPTHLIKTRGQQVTLRCSPKSGHDTVSWYQQALGQGPQFIFQYYEEEERQRGNFPDRFSGHQFPNYSSELNVNALLLGDSALYLCASSVMGTPNTEAFFGQGTRLTVV.

The chain uses TRBV15 and TRBJ2-7; TRBD2 aligns across 7 bases. The CDR3 consists of 13 residues. Germline CDR1 LNHNV, CDR2 YYDKDF (reference sequence). V gave up 4 bases and J gave up 5 bases; unmatched junction bases: 5. CDR3 protein: CATSKGLLHEQYF. The CDR3 nucleotides are TGTGCCACCAGCAAGGGACTACTCCACGAGCAGTACTTC. The entire variable domain, with the rest obtained from reference TRBV15 and TRBJ2-7, is as follows: DAMVIQNPRYQVTQFGKPVTLSCSQTLNHNVMYWYQQKSSQAPKLLFHYYDKDFNNEADTPDNFQSRRPNTSFCFLDIRSPGLGDTAMYLCATSKGLLHEQYFGPGTRLTVT.

This chain connects TRBV6-1 to TRBJ1-2; TRBD1 agrees at 8 bases. The junction had 7 bases not matched to a gene; V was cut back by 6 bases and J by 4 bases. Germline V CDR1 and CDR2: MNHNS, SASEGT. The CDR3 runs to 14 residues. The CDR3 coding sequence is TGTGCCAGCAGCGGACAGGGCTTAGGCTATGGCTACACCTTC. Translated, it gives CASSGQGLGYGYTF.

The V and J genes are TRBV7-2 and TRBJ1-2; D not resolved. This CDR3 has 15 amino acids. Looked up from germline, CDR1 is SGHTA and CDR2 is FQGNSA. V dropped 0 bases and J dropped 2 bases, with 10 bases sitting between them. CDR3 coding DNA: TGTGCCAGCAGCTTAGCTACAGCAATAAACTATGGCTACACCTTC. This translates into CASSLATAINYGYTF.

In this sample, this clone turned up a few times. This chain uses TRBV29-1 with TRBJ1-1; a possible D gene is TRBD1 (5 bases). Per germline, CDR1 SQVTM and CDR2 ANQGSEA. V was clipped by 0 bases and J by 11 bases, with 13 bases between them. CDR3 length: 12 residues. The DNA for the CDR3 is TGCAGCGTTGAAGATCTAGGGGCGGCCGCTTTCTTT. Residues: CSVEDLGAAAFF.

The rearrangement uses TRBV7-9 and TRBJ2-2; perhaps TRBD2 as D (6 bases). Trimming shortened V by 5 bases and J by 7 bases, and 20 bases separated the two germline ends. This CDR3 region has 16 residues. In germline, CDR1 is SEHNR, CDR2 FQNEAQ (reference sequence). The CDR3, as DNA: TGTGCCAGCAGCCGGGATCGGAGGGTAACGGACGGGGAGCTGTTTTTT. Translated: CASSRDRRVTDGELFF.

The chain uses TRBV7-6 and TRBJ2-2; no clear D. Germline V lookup: CDR1 SGHVS, CDR2 FNYEAQ. Trimming removed 3 bases at V and 4 bases at J, with 12 bases between. CDR3 length equals 15 residues. CDR3 coding DNA: TGTGCCAGCAGCTTTAGGCCCCAGTCCACCGGGGAGCTGTTTTTT. It codes for CASSFRPQSTGELFF. Together with reference TRBV7-6 and TRBJ2-2, the CDR3 gives the full variable domain: GAGVSQSPRYKVTKRGQDVALRCDPISGHVSLYWYRQALGQGPEFLTYFNYEAQQDKSGLPNDRFSAERPEGSISTLTIQRTEQRDSAMYRCASSFRPQSTGELFFGEGSRLTVL.

The rearrangement links TRBV7-3 to TRBJ2-1; TRBD1 or TRBD2 may be the D gene (5 bases each). Trimming pared 3 bases from V and 2 bases from J, leaving 14 bases between. The germline V gene has CDR1 SGHTA and CDR2 FQGTGA. CDR3 size: 16 residues. CDR3 sequence: CASSFGTRRTYNEQFF. CDR3 in DNA: TGTGCCAGCAGCTTCGGGACGAGACGAACCTACAATGAGCAGTTCTTC.

This CDR3 is CASNRDRSTDTQYF. Here the CDR3 DNA reads TGTGCCAGCAACAGGGACAGGAGCACAGATACGCAGTATTTT. This chain joins TRBV2 and TRBJ2-3; 8 bases align to TRBD1. The ends lost 7 bases at V and 0 bases at J; junction bases unmatched: 3. Germline assignment: CDR1 SNHLY and CDR2 FYNNEI. The CDR3 runs 14 residues.

This clone has more than one count but fewer than ten. The chain carries TRBV4-2 and TRBJ2-7; 7 nucleotides align to TRBD1. CDR1 and CDR2 from the germline V gene are LGHNA and YNFKEQ. After removal of 0 bases from V and 3 bases from J, the junction contained 8 bases not matched to a gene. The CDR3 spans 16 residues. The CDR3 region has the DNA TGTGCCAGCAGCCAAGATGTTCGGGACAGCCTCTACGAGCAGTACTTC. This gives the protein CASSQDVRDSLYEQYF.

This chain connects TRBV19 to TRBJ2-3; no firm D call. The V end lost 4 bases, the J end lost 6 bases, and 5 bases lay between the germline ends. CDR1 is LNHDA, CDR2 SQIVND, per germline (reference sequence). CDR3 length: 11 amino acids. This CDR3 is CASSTADTQYF. The CDR3 nucleotides are TGTGCCAGTAGTACCGCTGATACGCAGTATTTT.

This sequence joins TRBV14 and TRBJ1-1; D gene uncertain. Trimming removed 6 bases at V and 1 base at J, with 12 bases between. The CDR3 has 14 residues. Per germline, CDR1 SGHDN and CDR2 FVKESK. The CDR3 nucleotides are TGTGCCAGCAGTTACCCAGGAGGGAACACTGAAGCTTTCTTT. It encodes CASSYPGGNTEAFF.

The V and J genes are TRBV6-5 and TRBJ2-7; TRBD2 is a possible D gene (6 bases). The CDR3 totals 13 residues. Germline CDR1 is MNHEY and CDR2 is SVGAGI. The ends were cut back, 6 bases at V and 6 bases at J, with 15 bases in the middle. As DNA, the CDR3 is TGTGCCAGCAGACTAGCCGCTACTGGCGAGCAGTACTTC. Its protein is CASRLAATGEQYF.

The chain employs TRBV2 and TRBJ2-7; D is possibly TRBD1 (6 bases). Looked up from germline, CDR1 is SNHLY and CDR2 is FYNNEI. The CDR3 length is 14 residues. Trimming stripped 5 bases from V and 4 bases from J, with 15 bases between. The CDR3 protein is CASSPTGFNYEQYF. The CDR3 DNA reads TGTGCCAGCAGTCCCACAGGGTTTAATTACGAGCAGTACTTC.

This clone is medium-sized by share. The J gene is TRBJ1-2, the V gene TRBV14; tentative D call: TRBD1 (6 bases). V gave up 3 bases and J gave up 8 bases, with 13 bases separating them. This CDR3 has 13 amino acids. The germline V gene has CDR1 SGHDN and CDR2 FVKESK. CDR3 residues: CASSQSGRGGYTF. For the CDR3, the DNA is TGTGCCAGCAGCCAGAGTGGCAGGGGAGGCTACACCTTC.

The chain's CDR3 is CASSETTGNQPQHF. DNA for the CDR3: TGTGCCAGCAGTGAAACCACAGGTAATCAGCCCCAGCATTTT. This chain links TRBV2 with TRBJ1-5, with D possibly TRBD1 on 5 matching bases. V shed 2 bases and J shed 4 bases, with 9 bases lying between them. Germline CDR1 and CDR2: SNHLY and FYNNEI. The CDR3 spans 14 residues.

The V gene is TRBV29-1, the J gene TRBJ2-3; D is ambiguous. This CDR3 region has 13 residues. Germline lookup yields CDR1 SQVTM and CDR2 ANQGSEA. The CDR3 DNA is TGCAGTCCCTACCAACCCCTCACAGATACGCAGTATTTT. It is translated as CSPYQPLTDTQYF.

This chain connects TRBV29-1 to TRBJ1-5, with TRBD1 as a possible D gene (6 bases). This CDR3 contains 12 residues. V was cut by 4 bases and J by 6 bases, with 10 bases left in between. Germline V gene data show CDR1 as SQVTM and CDR2 as ANQGSEA. CDR3 residues: CSVVTGSQPQHF. The CDR3 DNA is TGCAGCGTTGTTACAGGGAGTCAGCCCCAGCATTTT.

The J gene is TRBJ1-5, the V gene TRBV27; D is possibly TRBD1 (5 bases). The CDR3 length is 15 residues. With 5 bases removed from V and 4 bases from J, the gap between germline ends came to 15 bases. Germline V gene sequence: CDR1 MNHEY, CDR2 SMNVEV (reference sequence). CDR3 loop: CASSPRGGENQPQHF. The CDR3 DNA follows: TGTGCCAGCAGTCCCCGGGGGGGGGAGAATCAGCCCCAGCATTTT.

Only a few counts were recorded for this clone. This chain connects TRBV29-1 to TRBJ2-1; D may be TRBD2 (6 bases). In germline, CDR1 is SQVTM, CDR2 ANQGSEA. The CDR3 runs to 12 residues. Trimming removed 6 bases from V and 4 bases from J, with 10 bases in between. In nucleotides, the CDR3 is TGCAGCGTATATGGAGGGTACAATGAGCAGTTCTTC. This sequence encodes CSVYGGYNEQFF.

V is TRBV6-6 and J is TRBJ1-2; TRBD1 matches at 7 bases. V was clipped by 3 bases and J by 6 bases; unmatched bases: 7. Germline CDR1 is MNHNY and CDR2 is SVGAGI (reference sequence). This CDR3 has 14 residues. The CDR3 nucleotides read TGTGCCAGCAGTTATACACAGGGGAGCCATGGCTACACCTTC. This sequence encodes CASSYTQGSHGYTF.

The J gene is TRBJ1-2, the V gene TRBV29-1; D unclear. Trimming shortened V by 4 bases and J by 6 bases, and 15 bases separated the two germline ends. The CDR3 is made up of 13 amino acids. Germline V gives CDR1 SQVTM, CDR2 ANQGSEA. In nucleotides, the CDR3 is TGCAGCGTTGGAACTGATTTTTACGATGGCTACACCTTC. Amino acids: CSVGTDFYDGYTF.